This T cell receptor beta chain was recorded in a study of OX40 agonist ivuxolimab in advanced cancers. In terms of the full investigation: Ivuxolimab was an agonistic, fully human IgG2 monoclonal antibody directed against OX40 (CD134), a costimulatory receptor. Among the approximately 50 dose-escalation patients, about 19 had hepatocellular carcinoma, roughly 15 melanoma, 9 renal cell carcinoma and 9 head and neck cancer. In the dose-escalation cohort, 70% to 85% of patients were male, and the mean age was approximately 60 years, with a range of roughly 20 to 80. The paper covers the monotherapy dose-escalation part of the phase I ivuxolimab trial, which included N ≈ 54 patients. Partial responses occurred in three dose-escalation patients: two with cutaneous melanoma and one with hepatocellular carcinoma. Intravenous ivuxolimab was administered to patients every 2 weeks at six dose levels: 0.01, 0.1, 0.3, 1.5, 3 and 10 mg/kg. Patients were allowed to have had prior anti-PD-1, anti-PD-L1 or anti-CTLA-4 therapy, and roughly 40% of the dose-escalation patients had been treated with checkpoint inhibitors. Peripheral TCRbeta sequencing was intended to test whether TCR sequence diversity was altered and clonal T-cell expansion was caused by ivuxolimab.

Overall study outcomes, separate from this receptor: Which antigens the clonally expanded peripheral T cells were specific for was not determined. Low levels of normalized T-cell clonal expansion were also seen in some nonresponding patients. In the 0.1-3.0 mg/kg groups, partial responders were among the patients with the lowest normalized peripheral clonal expansion, particularly in CD8+ T cells. After ivuxolimab, CD8+ T cells had more expanded clones than CD4+ T cells on average. At doses from 0.1 to 3.0 mg/kg, clonal expansion was seen in both CD4+ and CD8+ blood T cells between baseline and week 6.

Germline trimming amounts to 5 bases on V and 6 bases on J, with 6 as the count of junction bases outside the gene matches. The germline V gene encodes CDR1 SGHNT and CDR2 YENEEA. From the cysteine up to the phenylalanine, the CDR3 has a length of 15 residues. The entry retains the CDR3 DNA only, 45 bases that are in frame from base 1. Notes on this clone: The antigen this receptor binds is unknown. Base qualities are not recorded, but no much larger clone differs from it by a single base.

Patients with a history of autoimmune disease or receiving systemic immunosuppression were excluded from the trial. Peripheral blood for TCR sequencing was collected from all dose cohorts at baseline, on cycle 4 day 1, and on cycle 7 day 1. The samples were drawn from a first-in-human, open-label, multicenter phase I dose-escalation trial of ivuxolimab. Adults with locally advanced or metastatic head and neck squamous cell, hepatocellular, melanoma or renal cell carcinoma were enrolled in the trial. Before TCR sequencing, CD4+ T cells and CD8+ T cells from peripheral blood were sorted into separate populations. To sequence the TCRbeta CDR3 region, genomic DNA was isolated from the sorted cells. The immunoSEQ Assay was used for sequencing of TCRbeta CDR3 regions. Not all clones reach the TCRdb copy of this immuneACCESS table, which keeps in-frame sequences only. Checked studies attribute under half of the gap to unresolved V genes and leave the rest unexplained. This sample has around 75,000 clones in its table, and roughly 80% of those were observed once. The top ten constitute 0.8% to 1.1% of the sample.

The chain is made from TRBV11-3 and TRBJ2-1, with 11 central nucleotides matching TRBD1. The clonotype originates from an adult with an advanced solid tumor such as melanoma, head and neck, liver or kidney cancer. The sequencing used CD4+ or CD8+ T cells sorted from blood, collected in a trial of the OX40 agonist ivuxolimab. The DNA reads as follows: TGTGCCAGCAGCCTTAGGGGGACAGGGGGCAATGAGCAGTTCTTC. Its protein is CASSLRGTGGNEQFF.